This T cell receptor (beta chain) was obtained from a study of T cells in Graves' hyperthyroidism and ophthalmopathy. Study conclusions and caveats: Most thyroid clonotypes that were expanded above 0.001 also turned up in blood.

The TCR beta CDR3 regions underwent amplification using RNA transcripts as the source. A first-round RT-PCR of the TCR CDR3 used the HTBI primer set. TCRdb fed the multiplex PCR reads into MiXCR, producing one record per CDR3 protein. The table shows hundreds of thousands of distinct CDR3 sequences, with around 22% occurring only once. This clonotype was found once. Antigen specificity is unknown. The CDR3 covers 13 residues. The germline CDR1 and CDR2 sequences are MNHNS and SASEGT. V was clipped by 4 bases and J by 3 bases, with 10 bases between them. V gene TRBV6-1 combines with J gene TRBJ2-7; D is perhaps TRBD2 (5 bases). The TCR originated in a woman under 40 with Graves' ophthalmopathy. The sequenced sample was blood. The chain's CDR3 is CASSAGLLYEQYF. The CDR3 bases are TGTGCCAGCAGTGCTGGACTCCTCTACGAGCAGTACTTC.